This T cell receptor (beta chain) came from a study of vaccination and CD4 T cells after COVID-19. About the study: Recovered-phase convalescent patients showed SARS-CoV-2 positivity by nasal swab PCR; roughly nine were mild, one severe.

An Oncomine TCR Beta short-read assay was used to sequence the DNA from cultured CD4+ T cells. From the PCR reads, TCRdb called clonotypes with MiXCR, one entry per CDR3 protein. The sample gives over 7,500 distinct CDR3 sequences, roughly 50% of which show up once; more than 30% is in the top ten. This clonotype was observed a handful of times. Antigen: not known. Treatment reported: approximately nine-day PBMC culture with coronavirus spike peptide pools or control peptides (ViraFEST assay). Study observations and caveats: Clonotypes reactive to SARS-CoV-2 had a median that went up from 21 to 38, but not significantly.

Sequenced material: CD4+ T cells from blood, cultured in vitro. This sequence was found in a human donor who had recovered from COVID-19.

In DNA form, the CDR3 reads TGTGCCAGCAGCTTATTGGGTGGTGTCACAGATACGCAGTATTTT. Amino acid sequence: CASSLLGGVTDTQYF. V gene TRBV7-2 combines with J gene TRBJ2-3; no clear D. From germline, CDR1 is SGHTA and CDR2 FQGNSA. The length of the CDR3 is 15 residues. V was clipped by 2 bases and J by 2 bases, with 11 bases between them.